These T cell receptor beta chains were read from a single sample in a study of blood T cell repertoires in COVID-19. The method was immunoSEQ multiplex PCR; TCRdb's version includes in-frame clones alone and lacks a portion of them. In the table there are roughly 88,000 clones, roughly 85% of which are singletons. Sequencing was performed on peripheral blood. These TCRs come from a woman aged 55-70 years with COVID-19, enrolled during active disease. Both conserved end residues are part of each CDR3. Each record gives: D gene, V gene, CDR3 length, J gene, clone size, CDR3 DNA, CDR3 protein. A D gene is named only where the DNA matches it firmly. Size is omitted from some rows. Given values are once, few, many or a class for expanded clones.

>.|TRBV5-4|12|TRBJ1-6|once
TGTGCCAGCCTGCAGTTTAATTCACCCCTCCACTTT
CASLQFNSPLHF
>TRBD1|TRBV6-5|14|TRBJ2-7|once
TGTGCCAGCAGCCCGACAGGGGTTGCCTACGAGCAGTACTTC
CASSPTGVAYEQYF
>TRBD2|TRBV11-2|18|TRBJ2-7|.
TGTGCCAGCAGCTTAAGTACGAGCGGGGGGGGACGATCCTACGAGCAGTACTTC
CASSLSTSGGGRSYEQYF
>TRBD1|TRBV2|15|TRBJ1-1|.
TGTGCCAGCAGTGAGGACAGGGCCCTTAACACTGAAGCTTTCTTT
CASSEDRALNTEAFF
>.|TRBV20-1|13|TRBJ1-1|.
TGCAGTGCTAGTCCGGGACAAGTAAAGGAAGCTTTCTTT
CSASPGQVKEAFF
>TRBD2|TRBV7-8|16|TRBJ2-1|few
TGTGCCAGCAGCTGCCCTCGGGGGGAAGAGGACAATGAGCAGTTCTTC
CASSCPRGEEDNEQFF
>.|TRBV21-1|16|TRBJ1-1|.
TGTGCCAGCAGCAAGGTTAAGGCAGCGGGGGGCACTGAAGCTTTCTTT
CASSKVKAAGGTEAFF
>TRBD2|TRBV27|22|TRBJ2-3|.
TGTGCCAGCAGTTTATATGGCCGACTCCGTACACTAGCGGGGGGACCCACAGATACGCAGTATTTT
CASSLYGRLRTLAGGPTDTQYF
>.|TRBV9|13|TRBJ1-1|.
TGTGCCAGCAGCGCCCCGGGGACTTCTGAAGCTTTCTTT
CASSAPGTSEAFF
>TRBD1|TRBV3-1/TRBV3-2|17|TRBJ1-2|.
TGTGCCAGCAGCCATAACTCCCGGGACAGGGAGGGGAATGGCTACACCTTC
CASSHNSRDREGNGYTF
>.|TRBV6-6|13|TRBJ1-1|once
TGTGCCAGCAGTTACCTTATGAACACTGAAGCTTTCTTT
CASSYLMNTEAFF
>TRBD1|TRBV7-2|14|TRBJ2-7|once
TGTGCCAGCAGCTTTGGGACAGTTGCCTACGAGCAGTACTTC
CASSFGTVAYEQYF
>TRBD2|TRBV7-9|14|TRBJ2-5|.
TGTGCCAGCAGCCGACTAGCGGTGCAAGAGACCCAGTACTTC
CASSRLAVQETQYF
>.|TRBV7-8|14|TRBJ1-1|.
TGTGCCAGCAGCCTCAGGGCCGCCAGGACTGAAGCTTTCTTT
CASSLRAARTEAFF
>TRBD1|TRBV5-5|15|TRBJ2-7|.
TGTGCCAGCAGCCCCGGGCCCAGGGGGCTCTACGAGCAGTACTTC
CASSPGPRGLYEQYF
>.|TRBV9|15|TRBJ2-2|.
TGTGCCAGCAGCGTAGTCGGCGGGGGCGTCGGGGAGCTGTTTTTT
CASSVVGGGVGELFF
>.|TRBV12-3/TRBV12-4|13|TRBJ2-3|.
TGTGCCAGCAGAGTCCAGGGGACGGATACGCAGTATTTT
CASRVQGTDTQYF
>TRBD2|TRBV7-8|15|TRBJ2-7|.
TGTGCCAGCAGCTTCTCCGCGGGGGGGTCGGGTGAGCAGTACTTC
CASSFSAGGSGEQYF
>.|TRBV12-3/TRBV12-4|13|TRBJ1-2|.
TGTGCCAGCAGTTTAGCAGGGGTCTATGGCTACACCTTC
CASSLAGVYGYTF
>.|TRBV9|13|TRBJ2-3|.
TGTGCCAGCAAAAATCCAGGAGGGGATACGCAGTATTTT
CASKNPGGDTQYF
>.|TRBV2|16|TRBJ2-1|.
TGTGCCAGCAGACGAGGGGGTACGTTACTCTACAATGAGCAGTTCTTC
CASRRGGTLLYNEQFF
>.|TRBV6-5|14|TRBJ1-1|.
TGTGCCAGCATCGGGGCGGGGAGAATCTCTGAAGCTTTCTTT
CASIGAGRISEAFF
>.|TRBV20-1|11|TRBJ2-7|.
TGCAGTGCTAGAGCGGCCTACGAGCAGTACTTC
CSARAAYEQYF
>.|TRBV18|14|TRBJ2-7|.
TGTGCCAGCTCACCACCAGGGACATCTACGAGGCAGTACTTC
CASSPPGTSTRQYF
>.|TRBV6-2/TRBV6-3|14|TRBJ2-7|.
TGTGCCAGCAGTCGCGATCTCCGTCCCTACGAGCAGTACTTC
CASSRDLRPYEQYF
>.|TRBV6-5|14|TRBJ2-1|.
TGTGCCAGCAGTTTCGGGGGAATCTACAATGAGCAGTTCTTC
CASSFGGIYNEQFF
>.|TRBV4-1|14|TRBJ1-4|.
TGCGCCAGCAGCCAAGTGGGGGGGAATGAAAAACTGTTTTTT
CASSQVGGNEKLFF
>TRBD2|TRBV2|13|TRBJ2-1|few
TGTGCCAGCAGGCTAGCGGGGTTGGATGAGCAGTTCTTC
CASRLAGLDEQFF
>TRBD1|TRBV5-8|15|TRBJ1-3|once
TGTGCCAGCAGCAAGACAGGGGACGGTGGAAACACCATATATTTT
CASSKTGDGGNTIYF
>TRBD1|TRBV4-2|15|TRBJ1-2|once
TGTGCCAGCAGCCAAGCCGAGGGACAGAACTATGGCTACACCTTC
CASSQAEGQNYGYTF
>.|TRBV6-5|15|TRBJ2-3|.
TGTGCCAGCACGCAAGAGGGCCCCCCAGGTTATACGCAGTATTTT
CASTQEGPPGYTQYF
>TRBD1|TRBV7-9|15|TRBJ1-1|few
TGTGCCAGCAGCCACGCCCAGGGGGGAAACACTGAAGCTTTCTTT
CASSHAQGGNTEAFF
>TRBD2|TRBV3-1/TRBV3-2|16|TRBJ2-4|.
TGTGCCAGCAGCCTGAGGACTAGCGGGGGCCCCTCTATTCAGTACTTC
CASSLRTSGGPSIQYF
>.|TRBV4-3|17|TRBJ2-5|.
TGCGCCAGCAGCCAATCGGGGCGGGGTGGTTTAGGAGAGACCCAGTACTTC
CASSQSGRGGLGETQYF
>.|TRBV13|12|TRBJ1-2|.
TGTGCCAGCAGCGCCCAGACAGAGGACAGCACCTTC
CASSAQTEDSTF
>.|TRBV5-6|14|TRBJ1-2|once
TGTGCCAGCAGGGGTGCGGGGGCGGACTATGGCTACACCTTC
CASRGAGADYGYTF
>TRBD1|TRBV6-5|13|TRBJ2-7|.
TGTGCCAGCAGATCTACAGGGGGCTACGAGCAGTACTTC
CASRSTGGYEQYF
>TRBD2|TRBV4-2|17|TRBJ2-2|few
TGTGCCAGCAGCCATTCATCCGGACTAGCCGGCACCGGGGAGCTGTTTTTT
CASSHSSGLAGTGELFF
>.|TRBV7-2|15|TRBJ2-3|.
TGTGCCAGCAGCCCCGGGTGGGGAGGGGGAGATACGCAGTATTTT
CASSPGWGGGDTQYF
>.|TRBV27|15|TRBJ2-5|.
TGTGCCAGCAGTGCTACTAGACTATCTCTAGGGACCCAGTACTTC
CASSATRLSLGTQYF